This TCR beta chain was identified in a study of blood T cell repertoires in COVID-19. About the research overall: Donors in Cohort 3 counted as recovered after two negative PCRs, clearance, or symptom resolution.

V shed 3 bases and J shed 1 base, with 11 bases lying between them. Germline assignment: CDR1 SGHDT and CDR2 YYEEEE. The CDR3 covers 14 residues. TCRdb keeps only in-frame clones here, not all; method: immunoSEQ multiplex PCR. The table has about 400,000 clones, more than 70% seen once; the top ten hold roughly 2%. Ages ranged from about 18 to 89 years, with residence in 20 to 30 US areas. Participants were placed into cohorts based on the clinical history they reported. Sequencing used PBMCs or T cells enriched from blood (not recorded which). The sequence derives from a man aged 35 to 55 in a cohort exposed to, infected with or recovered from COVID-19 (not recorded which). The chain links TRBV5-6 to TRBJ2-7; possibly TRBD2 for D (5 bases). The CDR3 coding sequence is TGTGCCAGCAGCTCGTGGGGAGTATCCTACGAGCAGTACTTC. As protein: CASSSWGVSYEQYF.